The 15 T cell receptor beta chains given below trace back to one sample, sequenced in a study of cytomegalovirus exposure and HLA in healthy donors. Amplification used 60 Vbeta primers and 13 Jbeta primers. Produced via immunoSEQ multiplex PCR; TCRdb's table is partial and in-frame only. The sample yields 110,000 to 150,000 clones, 74% seen once. Input material: PBMCs. The receptors stem from a man in his late teens or twenties in good health and CMV-seropositive.

V usage is TRBV10-3 and J usage is TRBJ1-1; D not resolved. Between the trimmed V and J ends, which lost 5 bases and 2 bases, there was a span of 12 bases. CDR1 and CDR2 from the germline V gene are ENHRY and SYGVKD. This CDR3 has 14 amino acids. CDR3 DNA: TGTGCCATCAGTCCTAGCTTGATAAACACTGAAGCTTTCTTT. As protein: CAISPSLINTEAFF.

Notes on this clone: Additional DNA sequences in this sample encode the identical CDR3. The genes are TRBV4-3 and TRBJ2-2; D is unresolved. V was shortened by 0 bases and J by 1 base, with 6 bases between the two germline ends. Germline V lookup: CDR1 LGHNA, CDR2 YSLEER. The CDR3 consists of 15 residues. CDR3 coding DNA: TGCGCCAGCAGCCAAGAGGGCCTGAACACCGGGGAGCTGTTTTTT. This codes for CASSQEGLNTGELFF.

About this clone: Other DNA sequences within the sample encode an identical CDR3. V usage is TRBV5-1 and J usage is TRBJ1-3; 8 bases agree with TRBD1. J lost 3 bases, V lost 1 base, and 3 bases had no gene match. This CDR3 region has 15 residues. In germline, CDR1 is SGHRS, CDR2 YFSETQ. CDR3 DNA sequence: TGCGCCAGCAGCTTGACAGGGGGAAGTGGAAACACCATATATTTT. Protein: CASSLTGGSGNTIYF.

This chain uses TRBV9 with TRBJ2-7; 8 nucleotides agree with TRBD1. The CDR3 runs to 16 residues. Germline-derived CDR1 and CDR2 are SGDLS and YYNGEE. V trimming: 3 bases; J trimming: 5 bases; junction bases outside the gene matches: 13. For the CDR3, the DNA is TGTGCCAGCAGCGACACCCCGGACAGGGCTCTGGACGAGCAGTACTTC. Protein sequence: CASSDTPDRALDEQYF.

The chain carries TRBV21-1 and TRBJ1-2; TRBD1, the table's D call, lacks a check against the DNA. TRBV21-1 is a recognized pseudogene. This CDR3 has 17 amino acids. As DNA, the CDR3 is TGTGCCAGCAGCAAAAGGGACAGGGGGACAACTAACTATGGCTACACCTTC. Amino acids: CASSKRDRGTTNYGYTF.

J is TRBJ1-3 and V is TRBV18; D gene ambiguous. Germline V CDR1 and CDR2: KGHSH, LQKENI. This CDR3 is built from 15 residues. The germline V and J ends were trimmed by 3 bases and 0 bases, with 9 bases remaining between them. The CDR3 region is CASSPSPSSGNTIYF. CDR3 nucleotides: TGTGCCAGCTCACCCTCTCCCTCCTCTGGAAACACCATATATTTT. Supplemented by reference TRBV18 and TRBJ1-3, the full variable domain reads NAGVMQNPRHLVRRRGQEARLRCSPMKGHSHVYWYRQLPEEGLKFMVYLQKENIIDESGMPKERFSAEFPKEGPSILRIQQVVRGDSAAYFCASSPSPSSGNTIYFGEGSWLTVV.

The genes are TRBV30 and TRBJ2-7; tentatively, D is TRBD2 (5 bases). The CDR3 extends over 13 amino acids. Germline V lookup: CDR1 GTSNPN, CDR2 SVGIG (reference sequence). Trimming took 0 bases from V and 6 from J, leaving 12 bases between them. CDR3 bases: TGTGCCTGGAGTGTAGGCCGGGGTATCGAGCAGTACTTC. It translates to CAWSVGRGIEQYF.

The chain is built from TRBV11-2 and TRBJ2-5; maybe TRBD1 (8 bases). The CDR3 extends over 14 amino acids. Germline values: CDR1 SGHAT, CDR2 FQNNGV. Deletions cut 1 base from V and 10 bases from J, with 16 bases between. Written as DNA, the CDR3 is TGTGCCAGCAGCTTAGTCCCAGGGGGCGGGAGCCAGTACTTC. This sequence encodes CASSLVPGGGSQYF. The full variable domain, completed using reference TRBV11-2 and TRBJ2-5, is EAGVAQSPRYKIIEKRQSVAFWCNPISGHATLYWYQQILGQGPKLLIQFQNNGVVDDSQLPKDRFSAERLKGVDSTLKIQPAKLEDSAVYLCASSLVPGGGSQYFGPGTRLLVL.

The gene calls are TRBV27 and TRBJ2-7; tentative D call: TRBD2 (7 bases). Germline V lookup: CDR1 MNHEY, CDR2 SMNVEV (reference sequence). CDR3 length equals 15 residues. Trimming stripped 4 bases from V and 2 bases from J, with 15 bases between. The CDR3 DNA follows: TGTGCCAGCAGTTGGGAAGGGGGGGGTACCTACGAGCAGTACTTC. This gives the protein CASSWEGGGTYEQYF.

This rearrangement joins TRBV11-2 to TRBJ2-7, with D perhaps matching TRBD2 (5 bases). Germline values: CDR1 SGHAT, CDR2 FQNNGV. CDR3 length: 11 amino acids. The V end lost 5 bases, the J end lost 3 bases, and 5 bases lay between the germline ends. CDR3 in amino acids: CASSRGYEQYF. CDR3 coding DNA: TGTGCCAGCAGCCGGGGCTACGAGCAGTACTTC.

This sequence joins TRBV6-4 and TRBJ2-1; the D gene is possibly TRBD2 (6 bases). The length of the CDR3 is 15 residues. Trimming removed 6 bases from V and 4 bases from J, with 16 bases in between. CDR1 and CDR2 (germline): MRHNA, SNTAGT. The CDR3 loop reads CASSTGTGPYNEQFF. In nucleotides, the CDR3 is TGTGCCAGCAGCACCGGGACTGGCCCATACAATGAGCAGTTCTTC.

The rearrangement links TRBV19 to TRBJ2-4; 14 bases are shared with TRBD2. V was pared by 3 bases and J by 0 bases, with 4 bases of the junction left unmatched. Germline V gene lookup returns CDR1 LNHDA and CDR2 SQIVND (reference sequence). The CDR3 covers 18 residues. CDR3 bases: TGTGCCAGTAGTATCGGACTAGCGGGAGGACTAGCCAAAAACATTCAGTACTTC. This codes for CASSIGLAGGLAKNIQYF.

V usage is TRBV5-4 and J usage is TRBJ1-2, with 8 bases identical to TRBD1. V gave up 4 bases and J gave up 2 bases; unmatched junction bases: 4. CDR1 is SGHNT, CDR2 YYREEE, per germline (reference sequence). The CDR3 loop spans 14 amino acids. CDR3 nucleotide sequence: TGTGCCAGCAGCCCGAGGACAGGGAACTATGGCTACACCTTC. It is translated as CASSPRTGNYGYTF.

This sequence joins TRBV10-3 and TRBJ2-7, with 8 positions matching TRBD1. The junction had 3 bases not matched to a gene; V was cut back by 2 bases and J by 6 bases. CDR1 and CDR2 from the germline V gene are ENHRY and SYGVKD. The CDR3 is 13 amino acids. The CDR3 region has the DNA TGTGCCATCAGTGAGGACGACAGGGGCGAGCAGTACTTC. It translates to CAISEDDRGEQYF.

The V gene is TRBV9, the J gene TRBJ2-1; the match to TRBD2 covers 14 bases. The CDR3 sequence is 17 residues long. Germline CDR1 is SGDLS and CDR2 is YYNGEE. V lost 0 bases, J lost 1 base, and 0 bases stayed unmatched. CDR3 protein: CASSVGTSGRSYNEQFF. DNA for the CDR3: TGTGCCAGCAGCGTAGGGACTAGCGGGAGGTCCTACAATGAGCAGTTCTTC.